This T cell receptor beta chain was profiled in a study of blood T cell repertoires in COVID-19. Across the whole study: Samples taken during acute and convalescent COVID-19 were collected in the United States, Italy and Spain. The analysed material was cDNA or gDNA that came from T cells, B-cell-depleted T cells, or PBMCs.

Original data processing: Estimates of nucleated cell counts were drawn from the amplification of reference gene primers. Only in-frame clones appear in the TCRdb table, and some are missing; sequencing was by immunoSEQ multiplex PCR. V and J calls plus clone size are reproduced from that table; the DNA served to infer D and trimming. Here the sample spans more than 65,000 clones, more than 65% being singletons. J lost 3 bases, V lost 1 base, and 5 bases had no gene match. The germline gives CDR1 SGHTA, CDR2 FQGNSA. The CDR3 is made up of 16 amino acids. The chain combines TRBV7-2 with TRBJ2-5; 10 bases line up with TRBD2. Sequencing used peripheral blood. The origin of this receptor is a woman aged 45-65 years with acute or convalescent COVID-19. This chain's CDR3 is CASSLVSSGGKETQYF. DNA for the CDR3: TGTGCCAGCAGCTTAGTCAGTAGCGGGGGGAAAGAGACCCAGTACTTC.